This T cell receptor (beta chain) emerged from a study of blood T cell repertoires in COVID-19. Background on the study: PBMCs, B-cell-depleted T cells, or T cells were the source of the cDNA or gDNA that made up the material.

The cohort comprised adults aged 18 to 89 years residing in about two dozen US areas. Donors in Cohort 3 counted as recovered after two negative PCRs, clearance, or symptom resolution. Trimming took 5 bases from V and 6 from J; bases not matched to a gene: 9. The CDR3 totals 15 residues. Germline-derived CDR1 and CDR2 are SEHNR and FQNEAQ (reference sequence). Assay: immunoSEQ multiplex PCR; the TCRdb copy retains only in-frame clones and omits some. The table records 250,000 or so clones, around 88% of them present only once. The TCR was taken from a middle-aged man who had recovered from COVID-19. This chain joins TRBV7-9 and TRBJ2-1; 8 positions agree with TRBD1. The sequencing sample was made of PBMCs or T cells enriched from blood (not recorded which). CDR3 in DNA: TGTGCCAGCAGCCCCCGGACAGGGAAACTCAATGAGCAGTTCTTC. Amino acids: CASSPRTGKLNEQFF.